The 20 T cell receptor beta chains given below trace back to one sample, sequenced in a study of blood T cells in healthy people across ages. Primers used in a second PCR of roughly 6 to 12 cycles were a sample-barcoded 5' primer and a J-beta primer mix. TCRdb used MiXCR to reprocess the 5' RACE reads, holding one entry per CDR3 protein. Of some 900,000 distinct CDR3 sequences listed, around 48% are singletons. The sequencing input was blood. Source of these receptors: a man aged 30-40 years in good health.

The chain is built from TRBV29-1 and TRBJ1-2; 7 nucleotides line up with TRBD1. CDR1 and CDR2 (germline): SQVTM, ANQGSEA. Trimming removed 7 bases from V and 8 bases from J; junction bases left unmatched: 13. This CDR3 has 13 amino acids. In DNA, the CDR3 is TGCAGCGACGGACCCCCAGGGGGGGGCGGCTACACCTTC. It encodes CSDGPPGGGGYTF.

The J gene is TRBJ2-5, the V gene TRBV2; TRBD1 is a possible D gene (5 bases). The V end was cut by 5 bases, the J end by 5 bases, with 18 bases between. Germline loops: CDR1 SNHLY, CDR2 FYNNEI. The CDR3 loop spans 15 amino acids. The DNA for the CDR3 is TGTGCCAGCAGTTCCACACCAGGGTGGGGTGAGACCCAGTACTTC. The encoded protein is CASSSTPGWGETQYF.

Comments on this clonotype: An end of the junction does not agree with germline; a read error may underlie this. The V call is TRBV6-5, the J call TRBJ2-3; perhaps TRBD2 as D (5 bases). Germline CDR1 and CDR2: MNHEY and SVGAGI. The CDR3 sequence is 14 residues long. For the CDR3, the DNA is TGTACCAGCAGCCACCTACTAGAATCAGATACGCAGTATTTT. The encoded protein is CTSSHLLESDTQYF.

V and J are TRBV13 and TRBJ1-5, with D possibly being TRBD1 or TRBD2 (5 bases each). The J call is in doubt because the DNA end fits TRBJ2-3 better. The CDR3 spans 15 residues. Germline assignment: CDR1 PRHDT and CDR2 FYEKMQ (reference sequence). The CDR3: CASSLGRGVAQPQYF. The CDR3 bases are TGTGCCAGCAGCTTGGGTAGAGGGGTGGCTCAGCCCCAGTATTTT.

The gene calls are TRBV21-1 and TRBJ2-7; the tabulated D call, TRBD1, remains unverified against the DNA. TRBV21-1 is deemed a pseudogene. The CDR3 runs to 15 residues. CDR3 sequence reads: CASTQSGQITYEQYF. The CDR3 region has the DNA TGTGCCAGCACCCAATCGGGCCAGATAACCTACGAGCAGTACTTC.

This clonotype has more than one count but fewer than ten. The gene calls are TRBV15 and TRBJ1-2, with D hard to call. The V end lost 11 bases, the J end lost 6 bases, and 19 bases lay between the germline ends. The CDR3 is made up of 13 amino acids. From germline, CDR1 is LNHNV and CDR2 YYDKDF (reference sequence). The DNA of the CDR3 is TGTGCCGCCGGGAGGGCCGGTTTTAATGGCTACACCTTC. It is translated as CAAGRAGFNGYTF.

The chain carries TRBV20-1 and TRBJ2-3, with D uncertain. V shed 3 bases and J shed 0 bases, with 7 bases lying between them. Germline V gives CDR1 DFQATT, CDR2 SNEGSKA (reference sequence). The CDR3 loop spans 13 amino acids. CDR3 in amino acids: CSARSVSTDTQYF. The DNA of the CDR3 is TGCAGTGCTAGGAGCGTGAGCACAGATACGCAGTATTTT.

The rearrangement uses TRBV5-1 and TRBJ2-5; no firm D call. This CDR3 spans 14 amino acids. With 4 bases removed from V and 1 base from J, the gap between germline ends came to 11 bases. CDR1 SGHRS and CDR2 YFSETQ come from the germline V gene. The CDR3 bases are TGCGCCAGCAGCCATCTGACTCTCCAAGAGACCCAGTACTTC. It codes for CASSHLTLQETQYF.

This clonotype has more than one count but fewer than ten. This chain uses TRBV7-2 with TRBJ1-5, with no clear D. This CDR3 region has 14 residues. CDR1 and CDR2 (germline): SGHTA, FQGNSA. V lost 6 bases and J lost 2, with 11 bases in between. DNA of the CDR3: TGTGCCAGCAGTTTGACCGATGGCAATCAGCCCCAGCATTTT. This translates into CASSLTDGNQPQHF.

V usage is TRBV6-5 and J usage is TRBJ2-7, with 12 nucleotides matching TRBD2. This CDR3 contains 14 residues. The germline V gene encodes CDR1 MNHEY and CDR2 SVGAGI. V was pared by 0 bases and J by 12 bases, with 6 bases of the junction left unmatched. The CDR3 nucleotides are TGTGCCAGCAGTTACTCGATACTAGCGGGGGGTACGTACTTC. Its translation is CASSYSILAGGTYF.

The genes are TRBV20-1 and TRBJ2-4, with 7 bases aligning to TRBD2. The length of the CDR3 is 16 residues. CDR1 and CDR2 (germline): DFQATT, SNEGSKA (reference sequence). J was trimmed by 2 bases and V by 0 bases; bases with no gene match: 7. In nucleotides, the CDR3 is TGCAGTGCTAGAGAATGGGGGGGAGGATCCAAAAACATTCAGTACTTC. This sequence encodes CSAREWGGGSKNIQYF.

The chain has TRBV20-1 and TRBJ2-7, with 7 bases identical to TRBD1. The J call may be incorrect, as the DNA end agrees better with TRBJ2-5. The CDR3 sequence is 12 residues long. Germline V gene data show CDR1 as DFQATT and CDR2 as SNEGSKA (reference sequence). The CDR3 loop is CSAPDREETQYF. CDR3 in DNA: TGCAGTGCTCCCGACAGGGAAGAGACCCAGTACTTC.

The chain is built from TRBV5-5 and TRBJ2-3; D gene ambiguous. Between the trimmed V and J ends, which lost 0 bases and 6 bases, there was a span of 11 bases. The length of the CDR3 is 14 residues. Germline CDR1 and CDR2: SGHKS and YYEKEE (reference sequence). CDR3 DNA sequence: TGTGCCAGCAGCTTGGAGACTCCGCGGGATACGCAGTATTTT. This gives the protein CASSLETPRDTQYF.

This clonotype turned up a few times. Here the CDR3 DNA reads TGTGCCAGCAGTTTCCGTCGACGGGGGAAGGAGACCCAGTACTTC. As protein: CASSFRRRGKETQYF. V gene TRBV12-3 or TRBV12-4 combines with J gene TRBJ2-5, with D perhaps TRBD2 (6 bases). The length of the CDR3 is 15 residues. V dropped 3 bases and J dropped 5 bases, with 16 bases sitting between them.

This sequence joins TRBV28 and TRBJ1-5; 11 bases are shared with TRBD1. The CDR3 extends over 19 amino acids. Unmatched junction bases numbered 10, after V lost 3 bases and J lost 0 bases. In germline, CDR1 is MDHEN, CDR2 SYDVKM. In DNA, the CDR3 is TGTGCCAGCAGTTTCCCGGGGACAGGGGGGCCATATAGCAATCAGCCCCAGCATTTT. This translates into CASSFPGTGGPYSNQPQHF.

This clonotype was detected a few times. The chain has TRBV24-1 and TRBJ1-1, with D uncertain. Germline CDR1 reads KGHDR; CDR2 reads SFDVKD. This CDR3 is 14 amino acids long. Trimming removed 7 bases at V and 1 base at J, with 12 bases between. CDR3 nucleotide sequence: TGTGCCACCAGAGGCCCTGCCGGGAACACTGAAGCTTTCTTT. This translates into CATRGPAGNTEAFF.

The chain has TRBV11-2 and TRBJ2-4; 11 bases align to TRBD1. CDR1 and CDR2 from the germline V gene are SGHAT and FQNNGV. The CDR3 extends over 19 amino acids. Trimming cost V 8 bases and J 6 bases; bases outside gene matches: 21. CDR3 DNA sequence: TGTGCCAGCGGCAACTCTCGTTTCGGGACAGGGGGACAGAGAAACATTCAGTACTTC. Protein sequence: CASGNSRFGTGGQRNIQYF.

This clonotype was detected once. This chain joins TRBV29-1 and TRBJ2-1, with D perhaps matching TRBD1 (6 bases). There are 14 residues in the CDR3. Germline CDR1 and CDR2: SQVTM and ANQGSEA. The ends were cut back, 5 bases at V and 13 bases at J, with 24 bases in the middle. CDR3 sequence reads: CSVRPPGEQETQFF. In DNA, the CDR3 is TGCAGCGTTAGACCTCCAGGGGAGCAAGAGACCCAGTTCTTC.

The chain is built from TRBV20-1 and TRBJ2-7; 8 positions match TRBD1. TRBJ2-5 matches the DNA end more closely, so the J call is doubtful. Germline assignment: CDR1 DFQATT and CDR2 SNEGSKA (reference sequence). CDR3 length: 13 amino acids. The CDR3 DNA follows: TGCAGTGCTAGACAAGACAGGGGAGAGACCCAGTACTTC. Encoded protein: CSARQDRGETQYF.

In regard to this clonotype: The junction and the germline gene differ at one end; a read error may be behind it. This sequence joins TRBV4-3 and TRBJ1-2; maybe TRBD1 (5 bases). The V gene's germline CDR1 is LGHNA and CDR2 YSLEER. CDR3 length: 13 amino acids. The CDR3 bases are TGCGTCAGCAGCCAGCAGGGAGGGTATGGCTACACCTTC. Its protein product is CVSSQQGGYGYTF.